This T cell receptor (beta chain) derives from a study of blood T cell repertoires in COVID-19. Across the whole study: Sources were T cells, B-cell-depleted T cells, or PBMCs; the material itself was cDNA or gDNA.

The CDR3 length is 14 residues. After removal of 5 bases from V and 2 bases from J, the junction contained 4 bases not matched to a gene. Per germline, CDR1 MRHNA and CDR2 SNTAGT. Residents of around 24 US areas, aged about 18 to 95 years, made up the participants. Participants were placed into cohorts based on the clinical history they reported. Original processing notes: Reference gene primer amplification yielded estimated nucleated cell counts. TCRdb's table, derived via immunoSEQ multiplex PCR, lists solely in-frame clones and lacks some. The V and J calls and clone size come from that table; D and trimming were worked out from the DNA. Found here are around 340,000 clones, about nine tenths of them singletons; the top ten hold over 1%.

Sequencing was carried out using PBMCs or T cells enriched from blood (not recorded which). This clonotype was obtained from a woman between 25 and 40 years old who had been exposed to COVID-19. This chain joins TRBV6-4 and TRBJ2-3, with 7 nucleotides matching TRBD1. CDR3 nucleotide sequence: TGTGCCAGCAGTCGGACAGGCGACACAGATACGCAGTATTTT. Protein: CASSRTGDTDTQYF.